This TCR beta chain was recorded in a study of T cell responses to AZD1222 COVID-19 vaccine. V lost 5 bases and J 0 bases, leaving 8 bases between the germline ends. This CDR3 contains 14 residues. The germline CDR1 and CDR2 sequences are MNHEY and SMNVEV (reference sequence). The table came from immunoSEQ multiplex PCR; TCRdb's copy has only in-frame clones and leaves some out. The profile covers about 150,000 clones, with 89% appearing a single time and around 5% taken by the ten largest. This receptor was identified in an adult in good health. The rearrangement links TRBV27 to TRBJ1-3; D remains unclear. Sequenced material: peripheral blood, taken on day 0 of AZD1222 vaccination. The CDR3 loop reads CASSKTSSGNTIYF. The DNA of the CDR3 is TGTGCCAGCAGTAAGACTAGCTCTGGAAACACCATATATTTT.